These 7 T cell receptor beta chains were sequenced from one sample in a study of cytomegalovirus exposure and HLA in healthy donors (dated by TCRdb to about 2017). The library was prepared using the immunoSEQ multiplex PCR assay. A mixture of 60 forward primers for TCR Vbeta segments and 13 reverse primers for TCR Jbeta segments was used in the multiplex PCR. The clones in this table, taken by TCRdb from immuneACCESS, are in-frame only. Not every clone is retained; where verified, under half of the shortfall comes from an unresolved V gene, and the cause of the rest is unknown. This sample gives some 150,000 clones in total; 74% of them show up just once. Together, the top ten hold around 4% of the sample. Specimen: PBMCs. These receptor sequences come from a man aged 18 to 30 in good health and CMV-seropositive.

This chain links TRBV28 with TRBJ1-3; D gene unclear. Germline CDR1 and CDR2: MDHEN and SYDVKM. The CDR3 runs 12 residues. Trimming pared 8 bases from V and 4 bases from J, leaving 9 bases between. CDR3 DNA: TGTGCCAGCCAGGAGGCCGGAAACACCATATATTTT. Translated, it gives CASQEAGNTIYF.

The V and J genes are TRBV6-1 and TRBJ2-1; 8 bases align to TRBD1. The V gene's germline CDR1 is MNHNS and CDR2 SASEGT. Unmatched junction bases numbered 0, after V lost 1 base and J lost 1 base. The length of the CDR3 is 15 residues. The CDR3 region has the DNA TGTGCCAGCAGTGAAGGACAGGGGTCCTACAATGAGCAGTTCTTC. It is translated as CASSEGQGSYNEQFF.

The chain is built from TRBV7-2 and TRBJ2-1, with 13 bases identical to TRBD2. Germline lookup yields CDR1 SGHTA and CDR2 FQGNSA. J lost 6 bases, V lost 1 base, and 9 bases had no gene match. The CDR3 is 18 amino acids. The CDR3 coding sequence is TGTGCCAGCAGCTTAGTGGGGACTAGCGGGATGTATAGCAATGAGCAGTTCTTC. This gives the protein CASSLVGTSGMYSNEQFF.

The chain links TRBV7-9 to TRBJ1-2; tentatively, D is TRBD1 (5 bases). Deletions cut 5 bases from V and 3 bases from J, with 7 bases between. The CDR3 is made up of 12 amino acids. Germline V gene sequence: CDR1 SEHNR, CDR2 FQNEAQ (reference sequence). The CDR3 loop is CASSPGDYGYTF. The CDR3 DNA is TGTGCCAGCAGCCCGGGGGACTATGGCTACACCTTC.

The chain's CDR3 is CASSSGAQGYTF. The CDR3 nucleotides are TGTGCCAGCAGTTCTGGGGCGCAGGGCTACACCTTC. This sequence joins TRBV28 and TRBJ1-2; TRBD1 might be the D (5 bases). Germline V lookup: CDR1 MDHEN, CDR2 SYDVKM. The CDR3 loop spans 12 amino acids. Trimming took off 4 bases at V and 8 bases at J, with 11 bases between the two ends.

This clone was seen a few times. The chain couples TRBV9 to TRBJ1-1; D gene ambiguous. Germline CDR1 is SGDLS and CDR2 is YYNGEE. V shed 4 bases and J shed 3 bases, with 13 bases lying between them. The CDR3 has 14 amino acids. The DNA of the CDR3 is TGTGCCAGCAGCCCCCACGCGGAGGACACTGAAGCTTTCTTT. It codes for CASSPHAEDTEAFF. The full variable domain, rest sourced from reference TRBV9 and TRBJ1-1, is DSGVTQTPKHLITATGQRVTLRCSPRSGDLSVYWYQQSLDQGLQFLIQYYNGEERAKGNILERFSAQQFPDLHSELNLSSLELGDSALYFCASSPHAEDTEAFFGQGTRLTVV.

This clone appeared a few times. The rearrangement joins TRBV6-6 to TRBJ2-1, with 8 bases matching TRBD2. CDR1 is MNHNY, CDR2 SVGAGI, per germline (reference sequence). The V and J ends lost 3 bases and 8 bases, in that order; junction bases with no gene match: 9. The CDR3 has 15 residues. Written as DNA, the CDR3 is TGTGCCAGCAGTTATGGTTCCGGGAGGGGCGATGAGCAGTTCTTC. It encodes CASSYGSGRGDEQFF.